One and the same sample provided the 7 T cell receptor beta chains below, sequenced in a study of cytotoxic CD8 clonotypes in ibrutinib-treated CLL. Assay: immunoSEQ multiplex PCR; the TCRdb copy retains only in-frame clones and omits some. The sample has 150,000 to 200,000 clones; 70% to 85% are singletons. The sequencing used PBMCs, collected after 12 months of ibrutinib treatment. All receptors come from a human donor with chronic lymphocytic leukemia.

V and J are TRBV7-2 and TRBJ1-5; D perhaps matches TRBD1 (6 bases). From germline, CDR1 is SGHTA and CDR2 FQGNSA. This CDR3 region has 17 residues. Trimming took off 0 bases at V and 8 bases at J, with 20 bases between the two ends. The chain's CDR3 is CASSLAGRGNLGEPQHF. CDR3 bases: TGTGCCAGCAGCTTAGCGGGCAGGGGTAACCTGGGTGAGCCCCAGCATTTT.

The rearrangement joins TRBV5-1 to TRBJ1-1; TRBD1 matches 10 bases. This CDR3 region has 15 residues. Trimming cost V 3 bases and J 5 bases; bases outside gene matches: 7. The germline V gene encodes CDR1 SGHRS and CDR2 YFSETQ. The CDR3: CASSSTTGGLTEAFF. The CDR3 bases are TGCGCCAGCAGCTCTACGACAGGGGGCTTGACTGAAGCTTTCTTT.

This clone was detected only once. The chain links TRBV27 to TRBJ1-6; D is ambiguous. From germline, CDR1 is MNHEY and CDR2 SMNVEV (reference sequence). This CDR3 has 13 residues. V was cut by 3 bases and J by 10 bases, with 10 bases left in between. The CDR3: CASSFQPGSPLHF. The CDR3 bases are TGTGCCAGCAGTTTTCAACCCGGCTCACCCCTCCACTTT.

J is TRBJ2-4 and V is TRBV6-4; weak D call: TRBD1 (6 bases). With 6 bases removed from V and 0 bases from J, the gap between germline ends came to 12 bases. The germline gives CDR1 MRHNA, CDR2 SNTAGT. The CDR3 is 15 amino acids. The CDR3 DNA reads TGTGCCAGCAGCGGAACAGGGTTAGCCAAAAACATTCAGTACTTC. The encoded protein is CASSGTGLAKNIQYF.

The gene calls are TRBV11-2 and TRBJ2-1; TRBD2 agrees at 10 bases. J gave up 6 bases and V 4 bases, and 6 bases lay outside the gene matches. Germline V gene sequence: CDR1 SGHAT, CDR2 FQNNGV. The CDR3 has 15 residues. Here the CDR3 reads CASSSGLAARNEQFF. CDR3 DNA: TGTGCCAGCAGCTCTGGACTAGCGGCCCGCAATGAGCAGTTCTTC.

DNA for the CDR3: TGTGCCATCAGTGCTACAGGGGGCAAAGAGGGAGAGGCTTTCTTT. This encodes CAISATGGKEGEAFF. The chain links TRBV10-3 to TRBJ1-1, with TRBD1 identical over 9 bases. The V gene end was trimmed by 4 bases and the J gene end by 11 bases; junction bases not matched to a gene: 14. Germline CDR1 is ENHRY and CDR2 is SYGVKD. The CDR3 runs 15 residues.

The rearrangement uses TRBV29-1 and TRBJ1-2; D gene unclear. Germline V gene data show CDR1 as SQVTM and CDR2 as ANQGSEA. Trimming stripped 0 bases from V and 8 bases from J, with 7 bases between. This CDR3 has 11 residues. The CDR3 DNA follows: TGCAGCGTTGAAGATGAGAAGGGCTACACCTTC. Translated, it gives CSVEDEKGYTF. Variable domain in full (rest from reference TRBV29-1 and TRBJ1-2): SAVISQKPSRDICQRGTSLTIQCQVDSQVTMMFWYRQQPGQSLTLIATANQGSEATYESGFVIDKFPISRPNLTFSTLTVSNMSPEDSSIYLCSVEDEKGYTFGSGTRLTVV.